Below are 21 T cell receptor beta chains sequenced from a single sample in a study of blood T cells in healthy people across ages. Alongside a J-beta primer mix, a sample-barcoded 5' primer served in a second PCR lasting about 7 to 11 cycles. TCRdb recomputed calls from the 5' RACE reads with MiXCR, one row per CDR3 protein. The table has about 1.5 million distinct CDR3 sequences, roughly 43% seen once. Sequenced sample: blood. The origin of the receptors is a woman aged 18-29 years in good health.

This clonotype was picked up one time. The chain joins TRBV20-1 to TRBJ1-1; 9 bases agree with TRBD1. Per the germline V gene, CDR1 is DFQATT and CDR2 is SNEGSKA (reference sequence). J was trimmed by 2 bases and V by 0 bases; bases with no gene match: 13. The CDR3 is made up of 18 amino acids. The CDR3 DNA is TGCAGTGCTAGAGATCTCGACAGGGGGAAATACTTCAACACTGAAGCTTTCTTT. Its protein product is CSARDLDRGKYFNTEAFF.

The rearrangement links TRBV6-5 to TRBJ2-4, with a tentative D call TRBD2 (6 bases). The V end lost 6 bases, the J end lost 0 bases, and 12 bases lay between the germline ends. The length of the CDR3 is 15 residues. Germline V gene sequence: CDR1 MNHEY, CDR2 SVGAGI. Here the CDR3 reads CASSRGLGAKNIQYF. CDR3 DNA sequence: TGTGCCAGCAGCCGGGGACTCGGAGCCAAAAACATTCAGTACTTC.

The rearrangement joins TRBV6-5 to TRBJ1-1; 8 positions agree with TRBD1. Germline values: CDR1 MNHEY, CDR2 SVGAGI. The CDR3 length is 16 residues. The V segment lost 0 bases and the J segment 5 bases; nucleotides outside the gene matches: 8. CDR3 residues: CASSYSQGRGLTEAFF. CDR3 coding DNA: TGTGCCAGCAGTTACTCTCAAGGCAGGGGGCTAACTGAAGCTTTCTTT.

The sample holds a few counts of this clonotype. J is TRBJ2-7 and V is TRBV4-2; D might be TRBD2 (6 bases). The V gene's germline CDR1 is LGHNA and CDR2 YNFKEQ. The CDR3 is 15 amino acids. The V end lost 2 bases, the J end lost 8 bases, and 19 bases lay between the germline ends. In DNA, the CDR3 is TGTGCCAGCAGCCAAAGGATGGGCGGGACTGGACAGCAGTACTTC. Protein: CASSQRMGGTGQQYF.

The rearrangement joins TRBV12-3 or TRBV12-4 to TRBJ1-2; D gene ambiguous. Between the trimmed V and J ends, which lost 4 bases and 2 bases, there was a span of 11 bases. CDR3 length: 14 amino acids. Here the CDR3 reads CASSWGGKNYGYTF. In nucleotides, the CDR3 is TGTGCCAGCAGTTGGGGAGGGAAGAACTATGGCTACACCTTC.

This clonotype was observed a single time. The genes are TRBV29-1 and TRBJ2-1; a possible D gene is TRBD1 (5 bases). The CDR3 spans 12 residues. V was clipped by 7 bases and J by 5 bases, with 12 bases between them. Germline CDR1 SQVTM, CDR2 ANQGSEA. CDR3 residues: CSASDRHNEQFF. The CDR3 DNA reads as TGCAGCGCTTCTGACAGACACAATGAGCAGTTCTTC.

This chain joins TRBV12-3 or TRBV12-4 and TRBJ1-2; no clear D. Between the trimmed V and J ends, which lost 3 bases and 1 base, there was a span of 12 bases. This CDR3 has 15 residues. The CDR3 loop is CASSFGFRSNYGYTF. The DNA of the CDR3 is TGTGCCAGCAGTTTCGGTTTCAGGAGTAACTATGGCTACACCTTC.

CDR3: CASRGTGTANTIYF. As DNA, the CDR3 is TGTGCCAGCAGGGGGACAGGGACGGCGAACACCATATATTTT. The genes are TRBV12-3 or TRBV12-4 and TRBJ1-3, with 9 bases lining up with TRBD1. The CDR3 consists of 14 residues. J was trimmed by 7 bases and V by 6 bases; bases with no gene match: 7.

The rearrangement uses TRBV20-1 and TRBJ2-7, with 10 bases fitting TRBD2. The CDR3 has 15 amino acids. Looked up from germline, CDR1 is DFQATT and CDR2 is SNEGSKA (reference sequence). The junction had 6 bases not matched to a gene; V was cut back by 0 bases and J by 4 bases. The chain's CDR3 is CSARDMASGSYEQYF. The CDR3, as DNA: TGCAGTGCTAGAGATATGGCTAGCGGGAGTTACGAGCAGTACTTC.

The V call is TRBV4-3, the J call TRBJ2-6; a possible D gene is TRBD2 (5 bases). The CDR3 extends over 17 amino acids. V lost 1 base and J lost 3, with 13 bases in between. Germline V gene data show CDR1 as LGHNA and CDR2 as YSLEER. DNA for the CDR3: TGCGCCAGCAGCCAAGGAGGGAAGGGTGATGGGGCCAACGTCCTGACTTTC. Encoded protein: CASSQGGKGDGANVLTF.

V usage is TRBV12-3 or TRBV12-4 and J usage is TRBJ1-1; D is possibly TRBD1 (6 bases). This CDR3 is 15 amino acids long. V lost 5 bases, J lost 5 bases, and 18 bases lay in between. In DNA, the CDR3 is TGTGCCAGCAGTCTGACCCGGGCAGGGGAAACTGAAGCTTTCTTT. Translated: CASSLTRAGETEAFF.

This clonotype was found a few times. One base away lies a much larger clone, so this may be a sequencing read error. The rearrangement joins TRBV11-2 to TRBJ2-5; D unresolved. CDR1 SGHAT and CDR2 FQNNGV come from the germline V gene. This CDR3 has 13 residues. The V gene lost 4 bases and the J gene lost 1 base, with 7 bases spanning the gap. CDR3 sequence (DNA): TGTGCCAGCAGCTGCGGCTCCCAAGAGACCCAGTACTTC. Translated: CASSCGSQETQYF. The full variable domain, its missing parts supplied by reference TRBV11-2 and TRBJ2-5, is EAGVAQSPRYKIIEKRQSVAFWCNPISGHATLYWYQQILGQGPKLLIQFQNNGVVDDSQLPKDRFSAERLKGVDSTLKIQPAKLEDSAVYLCASSCGSQETQYFGPGTRLLVL.

This clonotype was counted only a few times. The chain carries TRBV7-2 and TRBJ2-3, with 9 positions matching TRBD1. Per germline, CDR1 SGHTA and CDR2 FQGNSA. This CDR3 spans 16 amino acids. Losses at the gene ends were 5 bases for V and 7 bases for J; bases not matched to a gene: 13. The CDR3 here is CASSPRDGTGKNTQYF. The CDR3 bases are TGTGCCAGCAGCCCCCGTGACGGGACAGGGAAAAATACGCAGTATTTT.

The gene calls are TRBV12-5 and TRBJ1-3; no firm D call. Trimming removed 2 bases at V and 1 base at J, with 6 bases between. Germline assignment: CDR1 LGHNT and CDR2 FRNRAP. The CDR3 spans 14 residues. CDR3 loop: CASGLSGSGNTIYF. The CDR3 DNA reads TGTGCTAGTGGTTTGTCTGGTTCTGGAAACACCATATATTTT.

The chain employs TRBV20-1 and TRBJ2-7; D possibly corresponds to TRBD1 (6 bases). V shed 5 bases and J shed 0 bases, with 23 bases lying between them. Germline V gene lookup returns CDR1 DFQATT and CDR2 SNEGSKA (reference sequence). The CDR3 runs 17 residues. CDR3 bases: TGCAGTGCTGGCACCGGGACAAGACTCAAAAGCTCCTACGAGCAGTACTTC. Translating it yields CSAGTGTRLKSSYEQYF.

V gene TRBV7-9 combines with J gene TRBJ2-1, with 7 bases that match TRBD2. V dropped 5 bases and J dropped 3; count of bases not matched to a gene: 10. This CDR3 has 16 amino acids. Looked up from germline, CDR1 is SEHNR and CDR2 is FQNEAQ (reference sequence). The CDR3 nucleotides are TGTGCCAGCAGCCCAGAGGGGCGGGAGTACTACAATGAGCAGTTCTTC. The encoded protein is CASSPEGREYYNEQFF.

V is TRBV6-1 and J is TRBJ2-5; 10 bases are a match to TRBD1. The DNA end favors TRBJ2-7, so the J call may be wrong. Germline values: CDR1 MNHNS, CDR2 SASEGT. This CDR3 comprises 16 residues. The CDR3 DNA reads TGTGCCAGCAGTGGAGGGGACAGGGGCAAGTGGTACGAGCAGTACTTC. It codes for CASSGGDRGKWYEQYF.

This clonotype was recorded a few times. The chain carries TRBV20-1 and TRBJ2-7; 10 positions match TRBD1. The ends lost 5 bases at V and 5 bases at J; junction bases unmatched: 6. Per the germline V gene, CDR1 is DFQATT and CDR2 is SNEGSKA (reference sequence). The CDR3 has 13 residues. For the CDR3, the DNA is TGCAGTGCTGGGGGGGACAGGGGCCACGAGCAGTACTTC. Translating it yields CSAGGDRGHEQYF.

A few counts support this clonotype. The J gene is TRBJ2-5, the V gene TRBV24-1; weak D call: TRBD2 (7 bases). V gave up 2 bases and J gave up 11 bases, with 26 bases separating them. This CDR3 comprises 17 residues. Per germline, CDR1 KGHDR and CDR2 SFDVKD. The CDR3 is CATSDYGQGGAYNEQYF. The CDR3 DNA is TGTGCCACCAGTGATTACGGACAAGGGGGGGCGTACAATGAGCAGTACTTC.

This chain uses TRBV7-2 with TRBJ2-4; 14 nucleotides line up with TRBD2. The V and J ends lost 0 bases and 6 bases, in that order; junction bases with no gene match: 10. Germline CDR1 and CDR2: SGHTA and FQGNSA. This CDR3 comprises 19 residues. The CDR3 sequence is CASSLAGTSGSDLRNIQYF. CDR3 nucleotide sequence: TGTGCCAGCAGCTTAGCCGGGACTAGCGGGAGCGACCTTAGAAACATTCAGTACTTC. The full variable domain, with the rest looked up from reference TRBV7-2 and TRBJ2-4, is GAGVSQSPSNKVTEKGKDVELRCDPISGHTALYWYRQSLGQGLEFLIYFQGNSAPDKSGLPSDRFSAERTGGSVSTLTIQRTQQEDSAVYLCASSLAGTSGSDLRNIQYFGAGTRLSVL.

This clonotype has just a few counts. The chain carries TRBV6-5 and TRBJ2-7; 8 bases line up with TRBD1. The germline CDR1 and CDR2 sequences are MNHEY and SVGAGI. This CDR3 is built from 14 residues. V shed 7 bases, J shed 2 bases, and the junction held 7 bases outside the gene matches. The CDR3 protein is CASTPGTGPYEQYF. The CDR3 DNA reads TGTGCCAGCACCCCAGGGACAGGACCCTACGAGCAGTACTTC.